Below are 4 T cell receptor beta chains sequenced from a single sample in a study of T-cell reconstitution after alpha-beta-depleted transplantation in children. Researchers prepared the TCRbeta library using unique molecular identifiers, the study reports. Each CDR3 protein is one row after TCRdb ran MiXCR on the PCR reads. The repertoire consists of a few hundred thousand distinct CDR3 sequences, with approximately 16% occurring once and the leading ten covering 3.3%. Sample: PBMCs from the stem cell graft donor, taken from the stem cell graft. Receptors originate from a human donor who donated a stem cell graft to a child with acute lymphoblastic leukemia.

The CDR3 sequence is CASSFASANEQYF. The CDR3 coding sequence is TGTGCCAGTAGTTTCGCTAGCGCGAACGAGCAGTACTTC. The V call is TRBV19, the J call TRBJ2-7; tentatively, D is TRBD2 (6 bases). Germline lookup yields CDR1 LNHDA and CDR2 SQIVND (reference sequence). Deletions cut 5 bases from V and 5 bases from J, with 13 bases between. This CDR3 is 13 amino acids long.

This clonotype was seen a few times. This chain connects TRBV12-3 or TRBV12-4 to TRBJ1-5; a weak D match, TRBD1 (5 bases). The V end was cut by 2 bases, the J end by 2 bases, with 7 bases between. The CDR3 has 14 residues. In DNA form, the CDR3 reads TGTGCCAGCAGTTTAATGGGGGGCAATCAGCCCCAGCATTTT. Encoded protein: CASSLMGGNQPQHF.

This clonotype was observed a few times. J is TRBJ2-3 and V is TRBV5-1; 12 bases are shared with TRBD2. Germline V gives CDR1 SGHRS, CDR2 YFSETQ. Unmatched junction bases numbered 5, after V lost 4 bases and J lost 5 bases. The CDR3 has 15 residues. The CDR3 nucleotides read TGCGCCAGCAGCCGACTAGCGGGAGACGGAGATACGCAGTATTTT. Protein product: CASSRLAGDGDTQYF.

The CDR3 sequence: CASSLVPGTGNQPQHF. The CDR3 bases are TGCGCCAGCAGCTTGGTCCCAGGAACGGGCAATCAGCCCCAGCATTTT. This chain uses TRBV5-1 with TRBJ1-5, with unresolved D. The germline V gene has CDR1 SGHRS and CDR2 YFSETQ. The CDR3 consists of 16 residues. The V end was cut by 0 bases, the J end by 2 bases, with 12 bases between.